This record covers a single T cell receptor (beta chain). Its antigen remains unidentified. The data derive from a study of CD8+ T cells in alopecia areata. Study-wide points: Elevated clonality characterized lesional scalp relative to normal scalp, particularly in alopecia totalis/universalis.

The study team obtained lesional scalp punch biopsies and peripheral blood from alopecia areata patients. The authors extracted RNA and reverse transcribed it into cDNA as the sequencing template. Using immunoSEQ multiplex PCR, the repertoire was profiled, and TCRdb retains in-frame clones only, with some absent. This sample has under 35,000 clones; about 83% occur once, and the top ten carry under 20%. The sequencing input was NKG2D-low CD8+ T cells sorted from blood. This receptor was taken from a human donor with alopecia areata.

CDR3 protein: CASSLDQHRQETQYF. The CDR3 nucleotides read TGCGCCAGCAGCTTGGACCAACACCGACAAGAGACCCAGTACTTC. V and J are TRBV5-1 and TRBJ2-5; D not resolved. The CDR3 has 15 residues. Germline values: CDR1 SGHRS, CDR2 YFSETQ. V was trimmed by 0 bases and J by 2 bases, leaving 11 bases between them.